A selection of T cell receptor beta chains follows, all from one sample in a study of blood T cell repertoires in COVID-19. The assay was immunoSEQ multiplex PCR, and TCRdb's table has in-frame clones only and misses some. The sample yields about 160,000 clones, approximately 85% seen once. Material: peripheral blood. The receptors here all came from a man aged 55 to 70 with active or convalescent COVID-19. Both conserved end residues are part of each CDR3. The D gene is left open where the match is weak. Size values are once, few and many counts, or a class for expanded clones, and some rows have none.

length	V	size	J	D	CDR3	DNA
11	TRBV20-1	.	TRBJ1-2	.	CSASSLYGYTF	TGCAGTGCTAGTTCCCTCTATGGCTACACCTTC
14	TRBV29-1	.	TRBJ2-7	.	CSVGLRGSSYEQYF	TGCAGCGTTGGTCTAAGAGGGAGCTCCTACGAGCAGTACTTC
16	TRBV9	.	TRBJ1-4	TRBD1	CASSARLQDRDEKLFF	TGTGCCAGCAGCGCCCGCCTCCAGGACAGGGATGAAAAACTGTTTTTT
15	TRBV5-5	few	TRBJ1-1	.	CASSGQRSPYTEAFF	TGTGCCAGCAGCGGACAACGGTCCCCCTACACTGAAGCTTTCTTT
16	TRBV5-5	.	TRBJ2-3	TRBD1	CASSLPRTGYTDTQYF	TGTGCCAGCAGCTTGCCCCGGACAGGGTACACAGATACGCAGTATTTT
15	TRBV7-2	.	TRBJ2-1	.	CASSLGRVVSHEQFF	TGTGCCAGCAGCTTAGGAAGAGTGGTTTCCCATGAGCAGTTCTTC
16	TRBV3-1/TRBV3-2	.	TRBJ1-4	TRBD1	CASSQDSGTGSEKLFF	TGTGCCAGCAGCCAAGATTCAGGGACAGGATCTGAAAAACTGTTTTTT
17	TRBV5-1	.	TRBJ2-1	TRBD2	CASRGLAGVGAYNEQFF	TGCGCCAGCAGGGGACTAGCGGGAGTTGGAGCCTACAATGAGCAGTTCTTC
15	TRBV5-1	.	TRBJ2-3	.	CASSFMGGPTDTQYF	TGCGCCAGCAGCTTTATGGGGGGGCCCACAGATACGCAGTATTTT
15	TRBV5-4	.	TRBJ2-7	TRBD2	CASSLAPSGSYEQYF	TGTGCCAGCAGCTTGGCCCCTAGCGGGAGCTACGAGCAGTACTTC
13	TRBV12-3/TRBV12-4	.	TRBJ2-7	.	CASSLSGNYEQYF	TGTGCCAGCAGTTTATCAGGTAACTACGAGCAGTACTTC
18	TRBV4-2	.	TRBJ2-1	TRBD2	CASSQEIGVAGPLSEQFF	TGTGCCAGCAGCCAAGAAATAGGGGTAGCGGGCCCCTTAAGTGAGCAGTTCTTC
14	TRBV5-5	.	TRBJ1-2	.	CASSLVLTNYGYTF	TGTGCCAGCAGCTTGGTACTCACTAACTATGGCTACACCTTC
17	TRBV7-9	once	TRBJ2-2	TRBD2	CASSPLAGGTVAGELFF	TGTGCCAGCAGCCCACTAGCGGGGGGCACGGTCGCCGGGGAGCTGTTTTTT